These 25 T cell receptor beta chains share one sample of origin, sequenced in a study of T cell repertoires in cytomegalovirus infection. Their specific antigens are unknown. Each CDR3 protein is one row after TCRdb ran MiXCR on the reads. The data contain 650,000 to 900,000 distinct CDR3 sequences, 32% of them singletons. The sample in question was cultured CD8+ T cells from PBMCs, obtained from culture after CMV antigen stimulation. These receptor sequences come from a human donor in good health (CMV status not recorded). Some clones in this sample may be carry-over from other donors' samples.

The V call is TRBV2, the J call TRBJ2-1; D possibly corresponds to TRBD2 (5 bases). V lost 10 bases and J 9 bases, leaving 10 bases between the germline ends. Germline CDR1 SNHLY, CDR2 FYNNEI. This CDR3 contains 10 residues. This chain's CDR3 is CATLAAEQFF. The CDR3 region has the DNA TGTGCCACCCTAGCTGCTGAGCAGTTCTTC.

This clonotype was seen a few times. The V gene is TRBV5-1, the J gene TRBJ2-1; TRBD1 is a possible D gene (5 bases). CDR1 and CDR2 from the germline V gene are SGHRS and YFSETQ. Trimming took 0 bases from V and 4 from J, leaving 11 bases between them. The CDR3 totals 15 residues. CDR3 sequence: CASSLDIGHYNEQFF. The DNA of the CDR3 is TGCGCCAGCAGCTTGGACATTGGACATTACAATGAGCAGTTCTTC.

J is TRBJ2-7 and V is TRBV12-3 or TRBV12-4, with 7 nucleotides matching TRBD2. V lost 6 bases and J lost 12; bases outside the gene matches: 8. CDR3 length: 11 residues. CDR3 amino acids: CASSPGEGRYF. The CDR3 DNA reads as TGTGCCAGCAGCCCTGGGGAGGGACGGTACTTC.

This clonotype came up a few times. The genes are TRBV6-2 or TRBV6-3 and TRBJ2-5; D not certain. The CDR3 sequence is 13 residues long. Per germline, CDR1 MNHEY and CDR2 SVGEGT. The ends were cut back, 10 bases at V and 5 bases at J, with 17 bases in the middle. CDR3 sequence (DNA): TGTGCCACCTTCGATGTTTCGGACGAGACCCAGTACTTC. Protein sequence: CATFDVSDETQYF.

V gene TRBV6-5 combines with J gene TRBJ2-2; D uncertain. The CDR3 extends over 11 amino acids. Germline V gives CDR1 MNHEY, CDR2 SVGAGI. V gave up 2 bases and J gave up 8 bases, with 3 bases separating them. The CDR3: CASSYQGELFF. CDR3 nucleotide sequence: TGTGCCAGCAGTTACCAAGGGGAGCTGTTTTTT.

CDR3 DNA: TGTGCCAGCAGCTTAGTCGGAGGGACAGGGGGCTATGGCTACACCTTC. It is translated as CASSLVGGTGGYGYTF. V usage is TRBV11-2 and J usage is TRBJ1-2; 11 nucleotides line up with TRBD1. This CDR3 spans 16 amino acids. V was clipped by 1 base and J by 4 bases; unmatched bases: 5. Germline CDR1 SGHAT, CDR2 FQNNGV.

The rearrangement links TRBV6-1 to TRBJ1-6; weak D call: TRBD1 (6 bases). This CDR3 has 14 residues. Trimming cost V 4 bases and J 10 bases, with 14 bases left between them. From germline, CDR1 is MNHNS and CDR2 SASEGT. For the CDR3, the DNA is TGTGCCAGCAGTGGAGTAGGGGGGATATCACCCCTCCACTTT. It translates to CASSGVGGISPLHF.

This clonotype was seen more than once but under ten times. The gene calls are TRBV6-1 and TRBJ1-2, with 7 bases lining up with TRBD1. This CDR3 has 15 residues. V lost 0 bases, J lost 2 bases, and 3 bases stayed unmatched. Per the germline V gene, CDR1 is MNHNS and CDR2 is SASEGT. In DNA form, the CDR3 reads TGTGCCAGCAGTGAAGCGATGACAGGGAACTATGGCTACACCTTC. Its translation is CASSEAMTGNYGYTF.

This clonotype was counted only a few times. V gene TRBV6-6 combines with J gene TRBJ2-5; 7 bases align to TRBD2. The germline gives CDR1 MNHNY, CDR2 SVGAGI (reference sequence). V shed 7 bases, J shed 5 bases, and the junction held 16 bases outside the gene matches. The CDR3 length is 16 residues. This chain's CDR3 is CASTLADPLDAETQYF. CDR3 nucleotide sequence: TGTGCCAGCACCCTAGCGGACCCGCTTGACGCTGAGACCCAGTACTTC.

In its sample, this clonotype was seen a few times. For the CDR3, the DNA is TGTGCCAGCAGCTCCGGGACAGGGGTGGGTTCACCCCTCCACTTT. Amino acid sequence: CASSSGTGVGSPLHF. The rearrangement uses TRBV7-6 and TRBJ1-6, with TRBD1 matching over 10 bases. Germline CDR1 and CDR2: SGHVS and FNYEAQ. The V segment lost 4 bases and the J segment 9 bases; nucleotides outside the gene matches: 6. There are 15 residues in the CDR3.

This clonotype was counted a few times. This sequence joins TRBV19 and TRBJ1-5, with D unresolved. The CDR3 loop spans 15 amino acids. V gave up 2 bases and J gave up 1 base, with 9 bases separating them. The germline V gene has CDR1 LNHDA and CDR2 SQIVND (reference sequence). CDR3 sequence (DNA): TGTGCCAGTAGTATACGCCGGGAGAGCAATCAGCCCCAGCATTTT. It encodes CASSIRRESNQPQHF.

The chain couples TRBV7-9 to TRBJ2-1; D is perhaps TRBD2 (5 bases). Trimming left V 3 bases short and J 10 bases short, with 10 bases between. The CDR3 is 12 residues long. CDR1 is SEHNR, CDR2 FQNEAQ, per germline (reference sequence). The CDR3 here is CASSFSGREQFF. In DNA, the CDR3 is TGTGCCAGCAGCTTCTCTGGGAGAGAGCAGTTCTTC.

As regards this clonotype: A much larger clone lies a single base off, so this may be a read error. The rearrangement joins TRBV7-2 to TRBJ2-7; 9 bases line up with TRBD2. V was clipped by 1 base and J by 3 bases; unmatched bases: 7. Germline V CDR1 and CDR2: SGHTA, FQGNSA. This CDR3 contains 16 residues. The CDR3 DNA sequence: TGTGCCAGCAGCTTAGTCGGCGGGAGGGCCTTCTACGAGCAGTACTTC. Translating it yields CASSLVGGRAFYEQYF.

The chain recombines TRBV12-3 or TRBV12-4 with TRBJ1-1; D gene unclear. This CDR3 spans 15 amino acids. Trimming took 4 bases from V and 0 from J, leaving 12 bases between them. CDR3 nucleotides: TGTGCCAGCAGTTCGCCACAGTATTTGAACACTGAAGCTTTCTTT. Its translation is CASSSPQYLNTEAFF.

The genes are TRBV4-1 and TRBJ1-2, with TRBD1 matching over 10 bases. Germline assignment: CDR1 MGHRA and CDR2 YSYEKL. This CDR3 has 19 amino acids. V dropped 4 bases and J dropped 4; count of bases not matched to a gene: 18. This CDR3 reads CASSPSVGTGDPFGYGYTF. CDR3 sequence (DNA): TGCGCCAGCAGCCCGTCCGTCGGGACAGGGGATCCCTTTGGCTATGGCTACACCTTC.

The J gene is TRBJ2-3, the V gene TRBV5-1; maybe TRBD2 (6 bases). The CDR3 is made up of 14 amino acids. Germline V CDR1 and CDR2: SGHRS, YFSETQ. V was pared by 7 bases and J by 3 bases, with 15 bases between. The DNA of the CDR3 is TGCGCCAGCTTCTACGGGGGTGTGACAGATACGCAGTATTTT. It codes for CASFYGGVTDTQYF. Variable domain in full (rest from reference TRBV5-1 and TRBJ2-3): KAGVTQTPRYLIKTRGQQVTLSCSPISGHRSVSWYQQTPGQGLQFLFEYFSETQRNKGNFPGRFSGRQFSNSRSEMNVSTLELGDSALYLCASFYGGVTDTQYFGPGTRLTVL.

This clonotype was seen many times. The CDR3: CSARGLAGANEQFF. The CDR3 nucleotides are TGCAGCGCCCGGGGGCTAGCGGGGGCCAATGAGCAGTTCTTC. V gene TRBV29-1 combines with J gene TRBJ2-1; 10 bases agree with TRBD2. The CDR3 has 14 amino acids. J lost 6 bases, V lost 7 bases, and 9 bases had no gene match. Germline CDR1 and CDR2: SQVTM and ANQGSEA.

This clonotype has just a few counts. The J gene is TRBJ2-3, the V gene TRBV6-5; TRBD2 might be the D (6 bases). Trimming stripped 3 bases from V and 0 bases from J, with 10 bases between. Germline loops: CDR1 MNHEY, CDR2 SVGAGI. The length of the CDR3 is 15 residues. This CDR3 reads CASSYMGTSTDTQYF. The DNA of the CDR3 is TGTGCCAGCAGTTATATGGGGACTAGCACAGATACGCAGTATTTT.

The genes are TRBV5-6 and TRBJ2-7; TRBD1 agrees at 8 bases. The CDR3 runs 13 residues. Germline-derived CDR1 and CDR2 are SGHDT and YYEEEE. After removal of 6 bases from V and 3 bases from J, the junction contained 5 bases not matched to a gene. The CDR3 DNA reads TGTGCCAGCACCACCGGACAGGGCTACGAGCAGTACGTC. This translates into CASTTGQGYEQYV.

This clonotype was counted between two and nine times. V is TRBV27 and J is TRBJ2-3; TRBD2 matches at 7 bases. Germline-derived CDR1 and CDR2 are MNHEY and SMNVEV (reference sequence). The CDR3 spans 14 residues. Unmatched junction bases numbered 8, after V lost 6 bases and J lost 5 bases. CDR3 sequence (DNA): TGTGCCAGCAGGGCTGGGGGGGTCCGAGATACGCAGTATTTT. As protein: CASRAGGVRDTQYF.

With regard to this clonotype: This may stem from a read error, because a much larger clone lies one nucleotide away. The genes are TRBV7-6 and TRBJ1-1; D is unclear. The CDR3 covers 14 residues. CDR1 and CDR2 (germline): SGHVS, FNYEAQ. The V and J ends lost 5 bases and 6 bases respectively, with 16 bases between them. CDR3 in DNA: TGTGCCAGCAGCATATCACCCGCTACGGCTGAAGCTTTCTTT. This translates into CASSISPATAEAFF.

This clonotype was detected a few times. For the CDR3, the DNA is TGTGCCAGTAGTCTCTGGGGTCGAGAAGCTTTCTTT. Translated: CASSLWGREAFF. This chain links TRBV19 with TRBJ1-1; D gene unclear. Germline V gene sequence: CDR1 LNHDA, CDR2 SQIVND (reference sequence). V was cut by 5 bases and J by 8 bases, with 12 bases left in between. The CDR3 has 12 amino acids.

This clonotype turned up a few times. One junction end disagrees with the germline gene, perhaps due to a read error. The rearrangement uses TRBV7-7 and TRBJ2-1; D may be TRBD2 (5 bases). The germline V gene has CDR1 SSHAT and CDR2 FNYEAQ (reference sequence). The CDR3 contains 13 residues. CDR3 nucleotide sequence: TGTGCTAGCAGCTTTCGGAGGAGCGATGAGCAGTTCTTC. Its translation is CASSFRRSDEQFF.

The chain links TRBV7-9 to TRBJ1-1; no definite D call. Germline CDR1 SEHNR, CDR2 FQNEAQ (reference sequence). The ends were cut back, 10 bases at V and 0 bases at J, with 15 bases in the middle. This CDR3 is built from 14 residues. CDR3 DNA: TGTGCCATCGCGATTCGTACTTTGAACACTGAAGCTTTCTTT. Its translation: CAIAIRTLNTEAFF.

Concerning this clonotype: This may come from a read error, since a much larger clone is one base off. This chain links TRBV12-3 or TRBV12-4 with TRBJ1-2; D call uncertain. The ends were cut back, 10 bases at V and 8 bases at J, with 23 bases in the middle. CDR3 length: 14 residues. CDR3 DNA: TGTGCCAACAATTTTTTTGATCGGACGGCAGGCTACACCTTC. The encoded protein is CANNFFDRTAGYTF.